This TCR beta chain was sequenced for a study of T cell responses to AZD1222 COVID-19 vaccine (dated by TCRdb to about 2021). About the investigation overall: AZD1222 recipients whose second dose came at about 4 weeks and those whose second dose came at about 12 weeks were combined into one group, since spike-specific TCR depth and breadth did not differ between the two schedules. TCR sequencing covered approximately 230 trial participants: about 210 given two doses of AZD1222 and 26 given two doses of MenACWY control vaccine. Trial participants were enrolled by age into subgroups of 18-55, 56-69 and 70-plus years, and roughly 150, 30 and 60 TCR-sequenced participants, respectively, were included in these subgroups. Broad study findings and their caveats: CD4 TCRs associated with the vaccine covered the entire spike protein, and the dominant responses were in regions 160-218 and 743-854. No day 14 peak-response samples were available, so repertoires were characterized only after the peak T cell response. Conclusions about previously exposed vaccinees are limited because only a handful of AZD1222 recipients were SARS-CoV-2 seropositive at baseline. A significant rise in spike-specific TCR breadth and depth was observed after two AZD1222 doses relative to day 0 and relative to MenACWY recipients. Participants were mostly white British, with more females than males. The authors suggested clonal diversity may have been underestimated. The 56-69-year group was small, and its depth increase did not reach significance, likely because of low power. Epitopes outside the regions mutated in the B.1.351 and B.1.1.7 variants were reportedly recognized by nearly half of the unique spike-specific TCRs.

As regards this clone: It lacks a known antigen. No base quality information exists; no much larger clone differs at one position.

There are 13 amino acids in the CDR3, from cysteine to phenylalanine inclusive. Kept here is only the CDR3 DNA, which spans 39 bases and is read in frame from base 1. The germline V gene (reference sequence) yields SEHNR for CDR1 and FQNEAQ for CDR2. At the junction V is shortened by 7 bases and J by 1 base, with 10 bases in between. The CDR3 regions of human TCRbeta chains were analyzed by immunosequencing. From the authors' description of their analysis: TCRs in the repertoires were compared against a reference library of SARS-CoV-2-specific TCRs that had been generated with the MIRA antigen-specificity platform. Breadth meant the fraction of unique TCRs that were SARS-CoV-2-associated, whereas depth meant the fraction of total T cells that were SARS-CoV-2-associated. Using the MIRA data, each spike-specific TCR was assigned both to the spike region to which the TCR was reactive and to a CD4 or CD8 class. Log10-transformed breadth and depth values were compared by one-way ANOVA with Sidak's multiple comparisons tests. TCRdb retrieved this table from immuneACCESS and kept in-frame rearrangements only. Not all clones are present; in checked studies, unresolved V genes account for under half, and no reason is known for the remainder. V and J calls and clone size are copied from that table; D and trimming were computed from the DNA. The sample yields about 120,000 clones; less than 90% were counted once. The ten largest clones add up to roughly a tenth of the sample.

The sample's time point label, decoded: baseline before first vaccination. Vaccinee samples were obtained from the UK trials COV001 and COV002, which included a single-blind randomized controlled phase 2/3 trial of AZD1222 (ChAdOx1 nCoV-19) in healthy adults. Trial participant PBMC samples were collected at day 0 and day 28 after the second dose for TCRbeta chain sequencing. The sequence is built from TRBV7-9 and TRBJ1-1, with a weak D call of TRBD1 (6 bases match). The origin of this receptor is an adult in good health. The sequencing used peripheral blood, collected on day 0 of AZD1222 vaccination. The DNA sequence is given as TGTGCCAGCACCCAACAGGGGAACACTGAAGCTTTCTTT. It specifies CASTQQGNTEAFF.